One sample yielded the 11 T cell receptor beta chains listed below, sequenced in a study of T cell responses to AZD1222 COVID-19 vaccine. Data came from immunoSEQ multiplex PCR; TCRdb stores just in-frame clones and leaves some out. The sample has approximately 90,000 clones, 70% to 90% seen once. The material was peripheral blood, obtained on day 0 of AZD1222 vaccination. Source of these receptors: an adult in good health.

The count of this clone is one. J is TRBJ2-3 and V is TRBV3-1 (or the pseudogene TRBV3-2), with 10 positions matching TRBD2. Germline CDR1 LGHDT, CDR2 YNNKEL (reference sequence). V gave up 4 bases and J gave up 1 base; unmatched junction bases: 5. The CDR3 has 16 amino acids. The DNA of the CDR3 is TGTGCCAGCAGCCCGTTAGCGGGGGGTCGCACAGATACGCAGTATTTT. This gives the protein CASSPLAGGRTDTQYF.

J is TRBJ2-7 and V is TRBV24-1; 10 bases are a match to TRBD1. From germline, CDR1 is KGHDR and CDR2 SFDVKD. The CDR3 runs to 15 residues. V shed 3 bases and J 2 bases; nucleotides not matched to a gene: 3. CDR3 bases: TGTGCCACCAGTGATCCCGGGACAGGGGCCTACGAGCAGTACTTC. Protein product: CATSDPGTGAYEQYF.

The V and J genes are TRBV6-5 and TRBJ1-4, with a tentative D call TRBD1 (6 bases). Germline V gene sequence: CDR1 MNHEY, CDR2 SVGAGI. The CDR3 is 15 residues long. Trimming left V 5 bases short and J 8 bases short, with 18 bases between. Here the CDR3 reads CASSIADSLGEKLFF. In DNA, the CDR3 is TGTGCCAGCAGTATCGCGGACAGCCTTGGGGAAAAACTGTTTTTT.

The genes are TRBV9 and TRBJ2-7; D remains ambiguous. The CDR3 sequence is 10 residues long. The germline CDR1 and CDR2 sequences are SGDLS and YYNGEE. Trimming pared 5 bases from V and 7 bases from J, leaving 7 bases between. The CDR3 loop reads CASRGEEQYF. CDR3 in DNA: TGTGCCAGCAGGGGTGAGGAGCAGTACTTC.

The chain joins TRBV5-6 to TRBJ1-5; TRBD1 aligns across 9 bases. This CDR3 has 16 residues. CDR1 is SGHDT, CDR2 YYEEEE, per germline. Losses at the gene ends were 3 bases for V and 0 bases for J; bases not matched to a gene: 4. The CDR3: CASSSDRGGSNQPQHF. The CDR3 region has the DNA TGTGCCAGCAGCTCGGACAGGGGAGGTAGCAATCAGCCCCAGCATTTT.

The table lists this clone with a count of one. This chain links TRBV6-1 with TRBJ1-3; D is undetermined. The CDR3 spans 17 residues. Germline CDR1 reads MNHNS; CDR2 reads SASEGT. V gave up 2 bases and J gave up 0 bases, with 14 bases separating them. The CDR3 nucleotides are TGTGCCAGCAGTGAACGGAGCTTTTCCTTCTCTGGAAACACCATATATTTT. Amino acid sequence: CASSERSFSFSGNTIYF.

CDR3 nucleotides: TGTGCCAGCAGCTTAGAGGCGCGGGCGTCACAAGAGACCCAGTACTTC. Translating it yields CASSLEARASQETQYF. The chain carries TRBV7-9 and TRBJ2-5; a possible D gene is TRBD2 (5 bases). V was shortened by 1 base and J by 2 bases, with 14 bases between the two germline ends. This CDR3 has 16 amino acids. The germline V gene encodes CDR1 SEHNR and CDR2 FQNEAQ (reference sequence).

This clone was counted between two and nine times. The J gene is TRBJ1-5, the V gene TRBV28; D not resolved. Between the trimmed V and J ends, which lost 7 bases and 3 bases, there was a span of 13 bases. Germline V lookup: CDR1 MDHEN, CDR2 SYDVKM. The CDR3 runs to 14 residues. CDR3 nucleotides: TGTGCCAGCACCCTCCAGGTTACCAATCAGCCCCAGCATTTT. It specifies CASTLQVTNQPQHF.

CDR3 bases: TGTGCCAGCAGTTATGGGCCCCCTAGGGCTGGGCAGTACTTC. It codes for CASSYGPPRAGQYF. This chain connects TRBV6-2 or TRBV6-3 to TRBJ2-7; D is undetermined. Germline lookup yields CDR1 MNHEY and CDR2 SVGEGT. CDR3 length: 14 residues. V shed 3 bases and J shed 9 bases, with 18 bases lying between them.

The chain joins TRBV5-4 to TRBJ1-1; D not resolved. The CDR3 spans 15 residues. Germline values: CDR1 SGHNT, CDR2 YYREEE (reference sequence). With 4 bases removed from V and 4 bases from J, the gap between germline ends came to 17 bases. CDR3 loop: CASSPRARESTEAFF. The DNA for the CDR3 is TGTGCCAGCAGCCCCCGGGCCCGAGAGAGCACTGAAGCTTTCTTT.

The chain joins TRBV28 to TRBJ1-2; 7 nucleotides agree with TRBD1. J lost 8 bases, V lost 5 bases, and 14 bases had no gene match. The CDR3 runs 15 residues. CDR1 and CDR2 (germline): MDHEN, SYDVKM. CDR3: CASSGTVPALVGYTF. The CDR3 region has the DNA TGTGCCAGCAGTGGGACAGTCCCTGCCCTCGTCGGCTACACCTTC.